The clone carrying this TCR beta chain was seen a few times. What it recognizes is unknown. Each donor's status was that of a healthy bone marrow donor. This record belongs to a study of cytomegalovirus exposure and HLA in healthy donors. Study overall: HLA-typed donors were the source of 82 million or so unique TCRs, which an early data release held. Study outcomes and limitations: The authors later linked a missense DCLRE1C variant to TCR beta V- and J-gene trimming. Data from an earlier analysis indicated that most TCR beta V segments were productive either about 87% or about 30% of the time.

The PCR contained 60 Vbeta and 13 Jbeta primers. TCRdb's copy holds only in-frame clones and misses some; the assay was immunoSEQ multiplex PCR. The repertoire has roughly 200,000 clones, about 13% of them found once; the top ten carry about 8%. J lost 1 base, V lost 0 bases, and 2 bases had no gene match. CDR3 length: 15 residues. Looked up from germline, CDR1 is SGHRS and CDR2 is YFSETQ. The sequencing sample was made of PBMCs. This clonotype was obtained from a man aged 45-65 years in good health and CMV-seropositive. The J gene is TRBJ1-1, the V gene TRBV5-1; 8 bases agree with TRBD1. This chain's CDR3 is CASSLDRGGNTEAFF. CDR3 sequence (DNA): TGCGCCAGCAGCTTGGACAGGGGGGGGAACACTGAAGCTTTCTTT. The variable domain in full, with the rest retrieved from reference TRBV5-1 and TRBJ1-1, is KAGVTQTPRYLIKTRGQQVTLSCSPISGHRSVSWYQQTPGQGLQFLFEYFSETQRNKGNFPGRFSGRQFSNSRSEMNVSTLELGDSALYLCASSLDRGGNTEAFFGQGTRLTVV.